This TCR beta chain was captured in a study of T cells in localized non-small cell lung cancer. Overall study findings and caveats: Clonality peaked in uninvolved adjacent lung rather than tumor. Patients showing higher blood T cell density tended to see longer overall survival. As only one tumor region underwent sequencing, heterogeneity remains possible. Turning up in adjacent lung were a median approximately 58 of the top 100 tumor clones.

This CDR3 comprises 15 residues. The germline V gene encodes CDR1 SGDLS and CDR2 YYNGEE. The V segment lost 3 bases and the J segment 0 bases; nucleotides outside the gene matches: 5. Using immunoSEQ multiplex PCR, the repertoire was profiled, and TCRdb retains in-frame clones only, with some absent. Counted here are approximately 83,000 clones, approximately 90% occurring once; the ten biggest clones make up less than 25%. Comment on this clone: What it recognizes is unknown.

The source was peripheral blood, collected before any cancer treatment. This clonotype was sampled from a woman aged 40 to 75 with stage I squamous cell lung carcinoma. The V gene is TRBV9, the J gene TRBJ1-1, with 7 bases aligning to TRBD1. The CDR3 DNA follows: TGTGCCAGCAGCGGCAGGGGGACGATGAACACTGAAGCTTTCTTT. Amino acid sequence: CASSGRGTMNTEAFF.